This section outlines one TCR beta chain sequence together with its context. Its antigen is not identified. Data came from immunoSEQ multiplex PCR; TCRdb stores just in-frame clones and leaves some out. The table lists around 110,000 clones, 90% to 95% of them singletons. Germline V gene lookup returns CDR1 SGDLS and CDR2 YYNGEE. V lost 7 bases and J lost 1; bases outside the gene matches: 4. The CDR3 extends over 14 amino acids. This entry is derived from a study of OX40 agonist ivuxolimab in advanced cancers. Study overall: One hepatocellular carcinoma and two cutaneous melanoma patients partially responded. Study-wide points: The 0.1-3.0 mg/kg partial responders had among the lowest clonal expansion. A proportion of nonresponders additionally exhibited low normalized T-cell clonal expansion.

Samples were taken at baseline and on day 1 of cycles 4 and 7. The origin of this receptor is an adult with an advanced solid tumor such as melanoma, head and neck, liver or kidney cancer. This sequence joins TRBV9 and TRBJ2-1; TRBD2 matches 8 bases. The material was CD4+ or CD8+ T cells sorted from blood, obtained in a trial of the OX40 agonist ivuxolimab. The chain's CDR3 is CASGSGSSYNEQFF. CDR3 bases: TGTGCCAGCGGGAGCGGGAGTTCCTACAATGAGCAGTTCTTC.